Reported below is one T cell receptor (beta chain). What it binds is unknown. These data come from a study of CD4 T cells in relation to SARS-CoV-2 and coronaviruses. Some clones are missing from TCRdb's copy, which holds only in-frame ones; the method was immunoSEQ multiplex PCR. The repertoire includes about 21,000 clones, more than 65% of them detected once, and roughly 17% sits in the top ten. Before the COVID-19 pandemic, during about 2011-2019, CD4+ T cells were taken from unexposed donors. CD4+ T cells were isolated from the cells after 10 days of culture. CDR1 is SGHTA and CDR2 is FQGTGA in the germline V gene. CDR3 length: 14 amino acids. The V and J ends lost 0 bases and 9 bases, in that order; junction bases with no gene match: 4.

Sequenced input: CD4+ T cells from PBMCs, cultured in vitro. The chain joins TRBV7-3 to TRBJ1-3, with TRBD1 identical over 8 bases. The receptor's source is a human donor in good health. The CDR3 is CASSLTTGASTIYF. For the CDR3, the DNA is TGTGCCAGCAGCTTAACGACAGGGGCAAGCACCATATATTTT.